These 13 T cell receptor beta chains came from one sample sequenced in a study of shared clonotypes between healthy human individuals. The data were produced by immunoSEQ multiplex PCR, yet TCRdb's version contains in-frame clones alone and is incomplete. The sample comprises approximately 2,000,000 clones, roughly 95% of which are singletons, and approximately 1.6% rests with the top ten. Terminally differentiated effector memory CD45RA+ cells were excluded from the naive CD8 cells, which were CD45RO-negative and positively selected for CCR7. Sequencing was done on a sample of naive CD8+ T cells from PBMCs. These receptors came from a man aged 18 to 30 in good health. Some clones in this sample may be carry-over from other donors' samples.

This chain uses TRBV30 with TRBJ2-5; perhaps D is TRBD1 or TRBD2 (5 bases each). CDR1 is GTSNPN and CDR2 is SVGIG in the germline V gene (reference sequence). This CDR3 spans 14 amino acids. The germline V and J ends were trimmed by 4 bases and 1 base, with 13 bases remaining between them. This chain's CDR3 is CAWIPLGPQETQYF. The CDR3 nucleotides read TGTGCCTGGATCCCTTTGGGACCCCAAGAGACCCAGTACTTC. Based on the CDR3 plus reference TRBV30 and TRBJ2-5, the full variable domain is SQTIHQWPATLVQPVGSPLSLECTVEGTSNPNLYWYRQAAGRGLQLLFYSVGIGQISSEVPQNLSASRPQDRQFILSSKKLLLSDSGFYLCAWIPLGPQETQYFGPGTRLLVL.

The CDR3 region is CASSVGLGGREQFF. DNA of the CDR3: TGTGCCAGCAGCGTCGGACTAGGAGGGCGTGAGCAGTTCTTC. J is TRBJ2-1 and V is TRBV9, with TRBD2 matching 7 bases. Germline trimming cut 2 bases from V and 9 bases from J; bases unmatched to any gene: 8. Germline CDR1 SGDLS, CDR2 YYNGEE. The CDR3 has 14 amino acids. The full variable domain, in which reference TRBV9 and TRBJ2-1 provide the parts outside the CDR3, is DSGVTQTPKHLITATGQRVTLRCSPRSGDLSVYWYQQSLDQGLQFLIQYYNGEERAKGNILERFSAQQFPDLHSELNLSSLELGDSALYFCASSVGLGGREQFFGPGTRLTVL.

The chain links TRBV4-2 to TRBJ2-1; 9 nucleotides agree with TRBD1. The CDR3 has 17 residues. From germline, CDR1 is LGHNA and CDR2 YNFKEQ. Trimming cost V 0 bases and J 7 bases; bases outside gene matches: 10. CDR3 DNA sequence: TGTGCCAGCAGCCAAGATCTGGGACAGGGTATAAGGAATGAGCAGTTCTTC. Translated: CASSQDLGQGIRNEQFF.

This clone was counted only a few times. Other DNA variants within this sample encode the same CDR3. The rearrangement uses TRBV11-1 and TRBJ1-1, with unresolved D. V lost 3 bases and J 0 bases, leaving 8 bases between the germline ends. The CDR3 is 14 residues long. The germline V gene has CDR1 SGHAT and CDR2 FQDESV (reference sequence). The CDR3 DNA sequence: TGTGCCAGCAGCTTGGGCAGGATGAACACTGAAGCTTTCTTT. Its translation is CASSLGRMNTEAFF.

The chain couples TRBV28 to TRBJ2-1; the match to TRBD2 covers 7 bases. This CDR3 region has 15 residues. V lost 3 bases and J lost 4; bases outside the gene matches: 6. Per germline, CDR1 MDHEN and CDR2 SYDVKM. CDR3 bases: TGTGCCAGCAGTTTGGAGGGAGGGGTATACAATGAGCAGTTCTTC. Protein: CASSLEGGVYNEQFF. Together with reference TRBV28 and TRBJ2-1, the CDR3 gives the full variable domain: DVKVTQSSRYLVKRTGEKVFLECVQDMDHENMFWYRQDPGLGLRLIYFSYDVKMKEKGDIPEGYSVSREKKERFSLILESASTNQTSMYLCASSLEGGVYNEQFFGPGTRLTVL.

The gene calls are TRBV4-1 and TRBJ1-2; D unresolved. With 0 bases removed from V and 0 bases from J, the gap between germline ends came to 11 bases. There are 16 residues in the CDR3. The V gene's germline CDR1 is MGHRA and CDR2 YSYEKL. The CDR3 is CASSQDGITTNYGYTF. The CDR3 coding sequence is TGCGCCAGCAGCCAAGATGGAATCACGACTAACTATGGCTACACCTTC.

The chain employs TRBV11-3 and TRBJ2-3; D might be TRBD2 (5 bases). The CDR3 contains 14 residues. Trimming shortened V by 4 bases and J by 4 bases, and 12 bases separated the two germline ends. CDR1 SGHNT and CDR2 YENEEA come from the germline V gene. The chain's CDR3 is CASSSTSLPDTQYF. The DNA for the CDR3 is TGTGCCAGCAGCTCTACTAGTCTGCCAGATACGCAGTATTTT.

V and J are TRBV7-3 and TRBJ2-1; the D gene could be TRBD1 or TRBD2 (5 bases each). Germline V CDR1 and CDR2: SGHTA, FQGTGA. CDR3 length equals 15 residues. Trimming took off 6 bases at V and 3 bases at J, with 15 bases between the two ends. Here the CDR3 DNA reads TGTGCCAGCAGACCACGGGACGCGCGCTACAATGAGCAGTTCTTC. Amino acids: CASRPRDARYNEQFF. The full variable domain, rest sourced from reference TRBV7-3 and TRBJ2-1, is GAGVSQTPSNKVTEKGKYVELRCDPISGHTALYWYRQSLGQGPEFLIYFQGTGAADDSGLPNDRFFAVRPEGSVSTLKIQRTERGDSAVYLCASRPRDARYNEQFFGPGTRLTVL.

The rearrangement uses TRBV9 and TRBJ2-5, with no clear D. Germline V gene lookup returns CDR1 SGDLS and CDR2 YYNGEE. The V and J ends lost 0 bases and 2 bases respectively, with 8 bases between them. The CDR3 runs to 14 residues. This chain's CDR3 is CASSVGVVQETQYF. The CDR3 DNA sequence: TGTGCCAGCAGCGTAGGGGTAGTTCAAGAGACCCAGTACTTC.

The chain uses TRBV7-8 and TRBJ1-1; D not resolved. Germline lookup yields CDR1 SGHVS and CDR2 FQNEAQ. CDR3 length equals 16 residues. The V and J ends lost 1 base and 6 bases respectively, with 18 bases between them. CDR3 bases: TGTGCCAGCAGCTTAGTTCGGGATCCAGCCCCCGCTGAAGCTTTCTTT. Translating it yields CASSLVRDPAPAEAFF.

The chain couples TRBV27 to TRBJ1-2; unclear D gene. The CDR3 is made up of 13 amino acids. CDR1 is MNHEY, CDR2 SMNVEV, per germline (reference sequence). V lost 2 bases and J lost 7, with 11 bases in between. The CDR3 DNA reads TGTGCCAGCAGTTTAACCCGGACTAGTGGCTACACCTTC. The encoded protein is CASSLTRTSGYTF.

The rearrangement joins TRBV7-9 to TRBJ2-3, with D unresolved. CDR3 length equals 14 residues. Germline V lookup: CDR1 SEHNR, CDR2 FQNEAQ (reference sequence). The ends were cut back, 5 bases at V and 4 bases at J, with 13 bases in the middle. The CDR3 DNA sequence: TGTGCCAGCAGCCCGGCCGAAACACCAGATACGCAGTATTTT. Its translation is CASSPAETPDTQYF.

This clone has only a few counts. The V call is TRBV4-1, the J call TRBJ1-1; D remains ambiguous. Trimming removed 4 bases from V and 0 bases from J, with 12 bases in between. This CDR3 spans 15 amino acids. The germline gives CDR1 MGHRA, CDR2 YSYEKL. In DNA form, the CDR3 reads TGCGCCAGCAGCCTCGGAGAAAACTTGAACACTGAAGCTTTCTTT. Translation gives CASSLGENLNTEAFF.